The rows below give T cell receptor beta chains drawn from one sample of a study of blood T cells in healthy people across ages. TCRdb re-analysed the 5' RACE reads in MiXCR, keeping a single row per CDR3 protein. The table lists more than 1.4 million distinct CDR3 sequences, around 42% of them singletons. The sequenced sample consisted of blood. These receptors were collected from a woman aged 18-30 years in good health. Both conserved end residues are part of each CDR3. A D gene is named only where the DNA matches it firmly. A clone size is listed for some rows: how often the clone was seen (once, few, many), or a class if it is expanded.

>NA|few|TRBJ2-7|TRBV4-2
CASSQRNQDHEQYF
TGTGCCAGCAGCCAACGTAATCAGGACCACGAGCAGTACTTC
>NA|NA|TRBJ2-1|TRBV29-1
CSVNNLWGNEQFF
TGCAGCGTTAATAATTTATGGGGCAATGAGCAGTTCTTC
>TRBD1|NA|TRBJ2-3|TRBV5-1
CASSLPGTVDTDTQYF
TGCGCCAGCAGCTTGCCCGGGACAGTAGACACAGATACGCAGTATTTT
>NA|NA|TRBJ1-1|TRBV30
CAWIVWGVLTEAFF
TGTGCCTGGATCGTCTGGGGGGTGCTCACTGAAGCTTTCTTT
>NA|NA|TRBJ1-1|TRBV30
CAWRGPSLTMNTEAFF
TGTGCCTGGAGGGGACCAAGTCTTACTATGAACACTGAAGCTTTCTTT
>TRBD2|few|TRBJ2-1|TRBV4-1
CASSQDKAGAYEQFF
TGCGCCAGCAGCCAAGATAAAGCGGGAGCGTATGAGCAGTTCTTC
>NA|NA|TRBJ2-1|TRBV4-1
CASSQLTYSYEQFF
TGCGCCAGCAGCCAACTGACTTACTCCTACGAGCAGTTCTTC
>TRBD1|NA|TRBJ2-7|TRBV6-6
CASSDLTGPSEQYF
TGTGCCAGCAGCGACCTGACAGGGCCCTCCGAGCAGTACTTC
>NA|NA|TRBJ1-1|TRBV4-2
CASTHRENTEAFF
TGTGCCAGCACCCACCGTGAAAACACTGAAGCTTTCTTT
>TRBD1|NA|TRBJ2-7|TRBV29-1
CSVEGQHSYEQYF
TGCAGCGTTGAGGGACAGCATTCCTACGAGCAGTACTTC
>NA|NA|TRBJ2-5|TRBV18
CASSPLGEETQYF
TGTGCCAGCTCACCACTGGGGGAAGAGACCCAGTACTTC